The source of this T cell receptor beta chain is a study of T-cell reconstitution after alpha-beta-depleted transplantation in children. Germline V gene lookup returns CDR1 SEHNR and CDR2 FQNEAQ (reference sequence). The CDR3 consists of 15 residues. V lost 5 bases and J lost 7, with 18 bases in between. Using unique molecular identifiers, the investigators prepared the TCRbeta library. From the PCR reads, TCRdb called clonotypes with MiXCR, one entry per CDR3 protein. In the table there are hundreds of thousands of distinct CDR3 sequences, less than 9% of which are singletons. The study, taken as a whole, reports: Elevated TCRbeta diversity at day 60 was traced, in some patients, to surviving recipient T cells and thymic progenitors. About two months after transplant, alpha-beta T cells reportedly came from several hundred expanded graft clones.

A word on this clonotype: What it recognizes is unknown.

The sequence came from a male patient between 10 and 17 years old who had a stem cell transplant for acute lymphoblastic leukemia, so the T cells may come from the graft donor. Material: PBMCs, mostly from graft donor cells, obtained 180 days after TCRalphabeta/CD19-depleted stem cell transplant. The genes are TRBV7-9 and TRBJ1-3; possibly TRBD1 for D (6 bases). The CDR3 DNA is TGTGCCAGCAGCCAAATCGGGGACAAACTGAACACCATATATTTT. Amino acid sequence: CASSQIGDKLNTIYF.